The following is a T cell receptor beta chain sequence with its context. Its antigen target is currently unknown. The sample originates from a study of monozygotic twins with inflammatory bowel disease (dated by TCRdb to between 2018 and 2021). Describing the broader study: The complete study included about 28 monozygotic twin pairs: 19 IBD-discordant Danish pairs and nine German pairs, of which four were IBD-concordant and five were IBD-discordant. Within discordant pairs, disease-associated traits were sought mainly by comparing IBD patients with their genetically identical healthy co-twins. Each individual had, on average, about 151 000 unique TCRalpha sequences and 181 000 unique TCRbeta sequences available for analysis.

From each donor, a roughly 2.6 ml peripheral blood sample was collected into PAXgene tubes and stored at -80 degrees C. Without any T cell sorting, total RNA was extracted from whole blood using the PAXgene blood miRNA kit on an automated QIAcube. Deep TCRalpha and TCRbeta repertoire profiling with unique molecular barcoding was performed on peripheral blood of monozygotic twin pairs concordant or discordant for inflammatory bowel disease. For every twin pair, smoking habits were documented, and each individual was categorised as a current, former or never smoker. Overall study results and their limits: Because patients were on differing immunosuppressive treatments, the repertoires may have picked up extra background noise and inter-individual variability. No single strong signal or clonotype linked to IBD turned up in the results, so the idea that one exists was not supported. Repertoire similarity did not differ between concordant and discordant twins, which could be due to limited statistical power. IBD patients had lower TCRbeta repertoire diversity, measured by the inverse Simpson index, than their healthy co-twins. Compared with healthy twins, IBD patients had fewer clonotypes in common with other individuals, a difference most pronounced in patients showing signs of disease activity. The analysis was unable to tell apart different T cell subtypes.

Library generation was performed with 5' RACE. The input for every TCR library was approximately 3,500 ng of total RNA. cDNA was synthesized with SMARTScribe reverse transcriptase in eight separate reactions per sample. During cDNA synthesis, template switching introduced unique molecular identifiers that contained a 6-nucleotide sample barcode. TCRalpha and TCRbeta cDNA was amplified by two nested PCRs of about 15 and 9 cycles, with bead purification after each PCR. Before amplification, cDNA was treated with uracil DNA-glycosylase and purified using the QIAquick PCR purification kit. The second PCR was the step at which Illumina TruSeq-compatible adapters and sample-specific barcodes were added. Library quality and concentration were assessed using TapeStation and Qubit, and about 4.7 ng of each library was pooled. Sequencing of the pooled libraries was done on an Illumina HiSeq2500 single-index Rapid Run using custom sequencing primers and 2 x 100 bp reads. As for the original processing: MiGEC version 1.2.6 was used for UMI-based consensus assembly, which corrected PCR and sequencing errors. MiXCR version 2.1.1 was used for V(D)J alignment, clonotype assembly and CDR3 extraction. To normalise gene usage, clonotype sharing and MAIT/NKT TCR abundance, the analysis used the top 1000, 10 000 and 20 000 clonotypes per sample. After downsampling to 27 000 UMIs, diversity was calculated as the inverse Simpson index using the vegan R package. Paired Mann-Whitney U tests were applied to discordant twin pairs, with Benjamini-Hochberg correction for multiple testing. The reads underwent TCRdb reprocessing, giving one record for each CDR3 protein sequence and no DNA. TCRdb, not the authors, supplied the V and J calls. This sample's table contains over 200,000 distinct CDR3 sequences. Of the sample, around 1.5% is held by the ten largest clones.

CDR1 LGHDT and CDR2 YNNKEL are derived from the germline V gene (reference sequence). The CDR3 contains 17 residues, cysteine and phenylalanine counted. Only the protein is available. The origin of this receptor is a human donor with ulcerative colitis or Crohn's disease, or a healthy co-twin of an affected twin (not recorded which). The sequenced material came from blood. The chain joins TRBV3-1 to TRBJ2-5; TCRdb designates TRBD2, a call that cannot be tested without DNA. The CDR3 region: CASSQEGTSGDRGTQYF.